Below, 17 T cell receptor beta chains from the same sample are listed, as sequenced in a study of T cell responses to AZD1222 COVID-19 vaccine. TCRdb's table, derived via immunoSEQ multiplex PCR, lists solely in-frame clones and lacks some. The table lists roughly 100,000 clones, about 90% of them singletons. The sample was peripheral blood, taken on day 0 of AZD1222 vaccination. The source is an adult in good health.

The chain joins TRBV11-2 to TRBJ2-7; TRBD1 might be the D (6 bases). Germline loops: CDR1 SGHAT, CDR2 FQNNGV. This CDR3 contains 14 residues. Trimming pared 4 bases from V and 4 bases from J, leaving 14 bases between. CDR3 sequence: CASSSYTDSYEQYF. CDR3 sequence (DNA): TGTGCCAGCAGCTCTTATACGGACAGTTACGAGCAGTACTTC.

The chain couples TRBV28 to TRBJ1-3, with D perhaps matching TRBD1 (6 bases). The CDR3 loop spans 14 amino acids. The V gene lost 2 bases and the J gene lost 4 bases, with 9 bases spanning the gap. Per the germline V gene, CDR1 is MDHEN and CDR2 is SYDVKM. CDR3 in DNA: TGTGCCAGCAGTTTAACCCAGGGGGGAAACACCATATATTTT. Its protein product is CASSLTQGGNTIYF.

The genes are TRBV19 and TRBJ1-5, with a weak D call TRBD1 (6 bases). V was pared by 1 base and J by 6 bases, with 16 bases between. The V gene's germline CDR1 is LNHDA and CDR2 SQIVND (reference sequence). The CDR3 runs to 16 residues. The CDR3 reads CASSIVNGWGRQPQHF. In nucleotides, the CDR3 is TGTGCCAGTAGTATAGTTAACGGTTGGGGGCGTCAGCCCCAGCATTTT.

The rearrangement links TRBV19 to TRBJ2-2; a possible D gene is TRBD1 (6 bases). This CDR3 is built from 14 residues. Deletions cut 1 base from V and 4 bases from J, with 7 bases between. Per the germline V gene, CDR1 is LNHDA and CDR2 is SQIVND (reference sequence). The CDR3: CASSIARGTGELFF. CDR3 coding DNA: TGTGCCAGTAGTATAGCCAGGGGCACCGGGGAGCTGTTTTTT.

The chain recombines TRBV7-3 with TRBJ2-2; D might be TRBD1 (5 bases). CDR1 and CDR2 (germline): SGHTA, FQGTGA. This CDR3 comprises 15 residues. With 5 bases removed from V and 6 bases from J, the gap between germline ends came to 16 bases. The CDR3 loop is CASSPQGSNAGELFF. The CDR3 DNA reads TGTGCCAGCAGCCCGCAGGGCAGCAACGCCGGGGAGCTGTTTTTT. The full variable domain, rest sourced from reference TRBV7-3 and TRBJ2-2, is GAGVSQTPSNKVTEKGKYVELRCDPISGHTALYWYRQSLGQGPEFLIYFQGTGAADDSGLPNDRFFAVRPEGSVSTLKIQRTERGDSAVYLCASSPQGSNAGELFFGEGSRLTVL.

J is TRBJ2-5 and V is TRBV19; 7 nucleotides line up with TRBD1. The CDR3 is 17 residues long. V gave up 5 bases and J gave up 0 bases; unmatched junction bases: 12. Germline V lookup: CDR1 LNHDA, CDR2 SQIVND (reference sequence). CDR3 protein: CASSELPGQSYQETQYF. DNA for the CDR3: TGTGCCAGTAGTGAACTACCGGGACAGTCGTACCAAGAGACCCAGTACTTC.

CDR3 nucleotide sequence: TGTGCCAGCAGTTCCCCCGCGGACAGCACCGAGGGCTACACCTTC. It translates to CASSSPADSTEGYTF. The V gene is TRBV28, the J gene TRBJ1-2, with a possible D match to TRBD1 (6 bases). The length of the CDR3 is 15 residues. V was pared by 4 bases and J by 8 bases, with 20 bases between. Germline V gene data show CDR1 as MDHEN and CDR2 as SYDVKM.

This sequence joins TRBV6-2 or TRBV6-3 and TRBJ1-5; 11 bases agree with TRBD1. The CDR3 totals 18 residues. Trimming at V came to 3 bases and at J to 0 bases, leaving 7 bases not matched to a gene. Germline V gene data show CDR1 as MNHEY and CDR2 as SVGEGT. The CDR3 DNA reads as TGTGCCAGCAGTTATCCCGGACAGGGGGCTCATAGCAATCAGCCCCAGCATTTT. It codes for CASSYPGQGAHSNQPQHF.

The chain is built from TRBV12-3 or TRBV12-4 and TRBJ1-1, with no clear D. The V end lost 9 bases, the J end lost 1 base, and 12 bases lay between the germline ends. This CDR3 region has 13 residues. This CDR3 is CASNTDANTEAFF. The CDR3 DNA sequence: TGTGCCAGTAATACTGACGCGAACACTGAAGCTTTCTTT.

The J gene is TRBJ2-4, the V gene TRBV24-1; 10 positions agree with TRBD2. The V and J ends lost 4 bases and 7 bases, in that order; junction bases with no gene match: 12. CDR1 KGHDR and CDR2 SFDVKD come from the germline V gene. The CDR3 runs 17 residues. CDR3 in DNA: TGTGCCACCAGTGAGAACCTAGCGGGAGATAAAGCTAACATTCAGTACTTC. Amino acids: CATSENLAGDKANIQYF.

The chain is built from TRBV19 and TRBJ1-2; no clear D. The CDR3 runs 15 residues. CDR1 is LNHDA and CDR2 is SQIVND in the germline V gene (reference sequence). V lost 3 bases and J 8 bases, leaving 19 bases between the germline ends. This CDR3 is CASSIIGSGPEGYTF. Written as DNA, the CDR3 is TGTGCCAGTAGTATCATTGGGTCCGGGCCCGAAGGCTACACCTTC.

This chain joins TRBV11-3 and TRBJ1-1; D unresolved. Trimming cost V 5 bases and J 1 base, with 11 bases left between them. CDR1 and CDR2 from the germline V gene are SGHNT and YENEEA. The CDR3 is 14 residues long. CDR3 DNA sequence: TGTGCCAGCAGCCCAAGCAGCGCGAACACTGAAGCTTTCTTT. Its protein is CASSPSSANTEAFF. The whole variable domain, remainder taken from reference TRBV11-3 and TRBJ1-1, is EAGVVQSPRYKIIEKKQPVAFWCNPISGHNTLYWYLQNLGQGPELLIRYENEEAVDDSQLPKDRFSAERLKGVDSTLKIQPAELGDSAVYLCASSPSSANTEAFFGQGTRLTVV.

The rearrangement links TRBV12-3 or TRBV12-4 to TRBJ2-7; D perhaps matches TRBD2 (5 bases). This CDR3 comprises 13 residues. Trimming took off 6 bases at V and 2 bases at J, with 11 bases between the two ends. CDR3 amino acids: CASRLTGAYEQYF. Here the CDR3 DNA reads TGTGCCAGCAGATTAACCGGGGCCTACGAGCAGTACTTC.

This clone was seen just once. This chain's CDR3 is CASSRRGNYGYTF. CDR3 coding DNA: TGTGCCAGCAGCAGACGAGGAAACTATGGCTACACCTTC. This sequence joins TRBV9 and TRBJ1-2; the D is unclear. V gave up 4 bases and J gave up 2 bases, with 9 bases separating them. The CDR3 extends over 13 amino acids. The germline CDR1 and CDR2 sequences are SGDLS and YYNGEE.

The chain carries TRBV27 and TRBJ2-5; D is possibly TRBD2 (6 bases). The CDR3 length is 13 residues. V was shortened by 6 bases and J by 5 bases, with 13 bases between the two germline ends. Germline V gene lookup returns CDR1 MNHEY and CDR2 SMNVEV (reference sequence). Written as DNA, the CDR3 is TGTGCCAGCAGGTGGGCGGGAACGGAGACCCAGTACTTC. Its protein product is CASRWAGTETQYF.

The genes are TRBV5-1 and TRBJ1-2; D is unresolved. This CDR3 is built from 14 residues. Germline V gives CDR1 SGHRS, CDR2 YFSETQ. Trimming left V 0 bases short and J 6 bases short, with 12 bases between. The DNA for the CDR3 is TGCGCCAGCAGCTTGGAGGACTCTTTAGATGGCTACACCTTC. Translating gives CASSLEDSLDGYTF.

The genes are TRBV10-3 and TRBJ2-1; the match to TRBD2 covers 13 bases. CDR3 length: 16 residues. Germline assignment: CDR1 ENHRY and CDR2 SYGVKD. V was clipped by 7 bases and J by 6 bases; unmatched bases: 9. CDR3 bases: TGTGCCATCACCTTACTAGCGGGAGGGCCCGGCAATGAGCAGTTCTTC. Its translation is CAITLLAGGPGNEQFF.